This TCR beta chain was captured in a study of T-cell memory formation after mild COVID-19. Turning to the study itself: TCR clusters were mostly donor specific.

Study-level points and caveats: Researchers report contracting CD4+ clones mostly in CM and EM, with CD8+ clones in EMRA. Day 15 to 85 contracting clones showed balanced CD4/CD8; later expanders leaned CD4+.

A remark on this clonotype: The antigen is not known.

Employing constant-segment primers, 5'RACE generated TCR alpha and TCR beta cDNA libraries bearing sample barcodes and UMIs. TCRdb reanalysed the 5' RACE reads using MiXCR and keeps one entry per CDR3 protein. The sample lists about 150,000 distinct CDR3 sequences, roughly 24% occurring once. The germline CDR1 and CDR2 sequences are MNHEY and SMNVEV (reference sequence). Trimming removed 8 bases at V and 2 bases at J, with 13 bases between. This CDR3 is 15 amino acids long. Material: PBMCs or a T cell subset sorted from them (not recorded which). The V gene is TRBV27, the J gene TRBJ2-6, with D hard to call. This sequence originates from an adult woman who had mild COVID-19 (a few samples of this study predate the infection). Cell type and time point are not known. This CDR3 is CASRNLDTGANVLTF. Here the CDR3 DNA reads TGTGCCAGCCGAAACCTAGACACTGGGGCCAACGTCCTGACTTTC. The full variable domain, rest sourced from reference TRBV27 and TRBJ2-6, is EAQVTQNPRYLITVTGKKLTVTCSQNMNHEYMSWYRQDPGLGLRQIYYSMNVEVTDKGDVPEGYKVSRKEKRNFPLILESPSPNQTSLYFCASRNLDTGANVLTFGAGSRLTVL.